The rows below give T cell receptor beta chains drawn from one sample of a study. TCRdb redid the calling of the 5' RACE reads with MiXCR, one entry per CDR3 protein. Here the sample spans tens of thousands of distinct CDR3 sequences, approximately 26% being singletons. The sample consisted of tumor-infiltrating Tregs sorted from the breast tumor. The receptors shown here come from a female donor with breast cancer. The CDR3 runs from the conserved cysteine through the conserved F or W. A D gene is named only where the DNA matches it firmly. Clone size, where shown, is once, few, many, or a class for clones that have expanded.

DNA	CDR3	size	V	J	D
TGCAGCGTTAAGAAGTCAGGGTCATCGCACGAAAAACTGTTTTTT	CSVKKSGSSHEKLFF	few	TRBV29-1	TRBJ1-4	-
TGCAGTGCTGCCCCAGATTACTATGGCTACACCTTC	CSAAPDYYGYTF	medium-sized	TRBV20-1	TRBJ1-2	-
TGCAGCGTTGGGCAGGGGCGGGAGCTGTTTTTT	CSVGQGRELFF	-	TRBV29-1	TRBJ2-2	-
TGTGCCAGCAGTTACAATCTCGCCACAGGGAGATCCTACAATGAGCAGTTCTTC	CASSYNLATGRSYNEQFF	-	TRBV6-2/TRBV6-3	TRBJ2-1	-
TGTGCCAGCAGCCTTGGGACAGGGGGAGATTCCCCCCTCCACTTT	CASSLGTGGDSPLHF	-	TRBV3-1	TRBJ1-6	TRBD1
TGCAGCGTTCGGCAGGCCTACTATGGCTACACCTTC	CSVRQAYYGYTF	few	TRBV29-1	TRBJ1-2	-
TGTGCCAGCAGCTTAACAGGGACACCAACGGTCCACGAGCAGTACTTC	CASSLTGTPTVHEQYF	few	TRBV11-2	TRBJ2-7	-
TGCAGTGCTAGGTCGGGCGGGGACACAGATACGCAGTATTTT	CSARSGGDTDTQYF	-	TRBV20-1	TRBJ2-3	-
TGTGCCAGCACCGGGACAGGGAACTACGAGCAGTACTTC	CASTGTGNYEQYF	-	TRBV28	TRBJ2-7	TRBD1
TGTGCCACCAGTGCCCCGGGACAGGGAGATGAAAAACTGTTTTTT	CATSAPGQGDEKLFF	-	TRBV24-1	TRBJ1-4	TRBD1
TGCAGTGCAAGACAGGGACAGGGCTATGGCTACACCTTC	CSARQGQGYGYTF	many	TRBV20-1	TRBJ1-2	TRBD1
TGTGCCAGCAGCTTTCGGAGCGGCACGGGGGGGGAGCTGTTTTTT	CASSFRSGTGGELFF	-	TRBV5-6	TRBJ2-2	-
TGTGCCGGCAGCTTAGACACGGCTGTCAATCAGCCCCAGCATTTT	CAGSLDTAVNQPQHF	-	TRBV7-2	TRBJ1-5	-
TGCGCCAGCAGTCCCTCACAGGGTTGGAACTATGGCTACACCTTC	CASSPSQGWNYGYTF	few	TRBV23-1	TRBJ1-2	-
TGTGCCAGCAGTTCAACCTATGGCACTGAAGCTTTCTTT	CASSSTYGTEAFF	few	TRBV28	TRBJ1-1	-
TGTGCCGGCAGTTTACATAGCGGGAGCGGCAATGAGCAGTTCTTC	CAGSLHSGSGNEQFF	-	TRBV12-3/TRBV12-4	TRBJ2-1	TRBD2
TGTGCCAGCAGTTACCCCCGGGTGGAGCGGGGGACTACTAGCACAGATACGCAGTATTTT	CASSYPRVERGTTSTDTQYF	few	TRBV6-2/TRBV6-3	TRBJ2-3	TRBD2
TGCGCCAGCAGCTTGGGACAGGGGGCATTAAGTGAAGCTTTCTTT	CASSLGQGALSEAFF	many	TRBV5-1	TRBJ1-1	TRBD1
TGCGGTGCAAGGAGTGGCTCGAACACAGATACGCAGTATTTT	CGARSGSNTDTQYF	-	TRBV20-1	TRBJ2-3	-